This T cell receptor (beta chain) was retrieved from a study of blood T cell repertoires in COVID-19. Study-wide background: COVID-19 samples from acute and convalescent phases originated in the United States, Italy and Spain.

In the study's own analysis: Amplification from reference gene primers served as the basis for estimated nucleated cell counts. Sequencing was performed with immunoSEQ multiplex PCR; in TCRdb, only in-frame clones are kept and a portion is missing. V and J calls and clone size are given by that table; D and trimming were obtained from the DNA. The sample records about 100,000 clones, just under 80% being singletons. The sample taken for sequencing was peripheral blood. The receptor comes from a woman aged 65 to 85 with acute or convalescent COVID-19.

The CDR3 loop reads CASRSNRVRSQPQHF. CDR3 bases: TGTGCCAGCAGAAGCAACAGGGTACGAAGTCAGCCCCAGCATTTT. The chain joins TRBV5-6 to TRBJ1-5, with D perhaps TRBD1 (6 bases). Trimming removed 5 bases at V and 6 bases at J, with 18 bases between. CDR1 is SGHDT, CDR2 YYEEEE, per germline. CDR3 size: 15 residues.